Below are 27 T cell receptor beta chains sequenced from a single sample in a study of shared clonotypes between healthy human individuals (dated by TCRdb to the early 2020s). The library was produced with the immunoSEQ multiplex PCR assay. The clones in this table, taken by TCRdb from immuneACCESS, are in-frame only. Not every clone is retained; where verified, under half of the shortfall comes from an unresolved V gene, and the cause of the rest is unknown. A total of about 820,000 clones appear in this sample, 92% of them only once. The top ten constitute 24% of the sample. CD8 naive samples consisted of CD45RO-negative cells that were positively selected for CCR7, yielding a CD45RA+CCR7+ population without TemRA cells. Material: naive CD8+ T cells sorted from blood. Per the publication, the cell subset or site label means: CD45RA+CCR7+. These receptors originate from a man aged 25 to 40 in good health.

The CDR3 nucleotides are TGCGCCAGCAGCTTGAGAGTGGGGAACACTGAAGCTTTCTTT. Amino acid sequence: CASSLRVGNTEAFF. The genes are TRBV5-1 and TRBJ1-1, with D unclear. CDR1 is SGHRS and CDR2 is YFSETQ in the germline V gene. Between the trimmed V and J ends, which lost 1 base and 1 base, there was a span of 8 bases. The CDR3 sequence is 14 residues long. Combining the CDR3 with reference TRBV5-1 and TRBJ1-1 gives the whole variable domain KAGVTQTPRYLIKTRGQQVTLSCSPISGHRSVSWYQQTPGQGLQFLFEYFSETQRNKGNFPGRFSGRQFSNSRSEMNVSTLELGDSALYLCASSLRVGNTEAFFGQGTRLTVV.

This clone appeared a single time. The genes are TRBV6-5 and TRBJ2-7, with 7 nucleotides matching TRBD1. Trimming at V came to 10 bases and at J to 5 bases, leaving 11 bases not matched to a gene. The CDR3 runs 13 residues. CDR1 is MNHEY, CDR2 SVGAGI, per germline. For the CDR3, the DNA is TGTGCCATCCGGGACAGCCGGCGCGACGAGCAGTACTTC. This encodes CAIRDSRRDEQYF.

The chain employs TRBV27 and TRBJ1-4, with 8 bases fitting TRBD1. CDR1 and CDR2 from the germline V gene are MNHEY and SMNVEV (reference sequence). CDR3 length: 13 amino acids. V shed 8 bases, J shed 8 bases, and the junction held 7 bases outside the gene matches. CDR3 sequence: CASVDRGGEKLFF. CDR3 bases: TGTGCCAGCGTAGACAGGGGTGGAGAAAAACTGTTTTTT.

V and J are TRBV7-2 and TRBJ2-3; 9 bases fit TRBD2. Germline V gene sequence: CDR1 SGHTA, CDR2 FQGNSA. The length of the CDR3 is 17 residues. After removal of 1 base from V and 5 bases from J, the junction contained 10 bases not matched to a gene. CDR3 DNA sequence: TGTGCCAGCAGCTTAGATCTGAGGGCGGGAGGGTTAGATACGCAGTATTTT. It encodes CASSLDLRAGGLDTQYF.

The rearrangement joins TRBV6-1 to TRBJ2-6; D is unresolved. The V end lost 1 base, the J end lost 2 bases, and 12 bases lay between the germline ends. The CDR3 is 17 amino acids. Germline V gene lookup returns CDR1 MNHNS and CDR2 SASEGT. The CDR3 nucleotides read TGTGCCAGCAGTGAAGAGGAGACAACGCCTGGGGCCAACGTCCTGACTTTC. This gives the protein CASSEEETTPGANVLTF.

The chain employs TRBV4-3 and TRBJ2-7; TRBD2 aligns across 7 bases. The CDR3 is 15 amino acids. Germline V gene sequence: CDR1 LGHNA, CDR2 YSLEER. V lost 0 bases and J lost 5; bases outside the gene matches: 7. CDR3: CASSQDGGRGNEQYF. The CDR3 bases are TGCGCCAGCAGCCAAGATGGGGGGAGGGGCAACGAGCAGTACTTC.

V gene TRBV14 combines with J gene TRBJ2-7; D is uncertain. V was clipped by 2 bases and J by 3 bases, with 8 bases between them. CDR3 length: 13 amino acids. Germline V gene data show CDR1 as SGHDN and CDR2 as FVKESK. CDR3 bases: TGTGCCAGCAGCCAAACTATCCTCTACGAGCAGTACTTC. Its translation: CASSQTILYEQYF. Looking up the rest from reference TRBV14 and TRBJ2-7 gives the full variable domain: EAGVTQFPSHSVIEKGQTVTLRCDPISGHDNLYWYRRVMGKEIKFLLHFVKESKQDESGMPNNRFLAERTGGTYSTLKVQPAELEDSGVYFCASSQTILYEQYFGPGTRLTVT.

This clone was seen just once. The same CDR3 can be traced to other DNA sequences in this sample. This sequence joins TRBV28 and TRBJ1-1; D unclear. This CDR3 contains 14 residues. Trimming took 1 base from V and 1 from J, leaving 7 bases between them. The V gene's germline CDR1 is MDHEN and CDR2 SYDVKM. CDR3 sequence reads: CASSLSGRNTEAFF. DNA for the CDR3: TGTGCCAGCAGTTTATCTGGGAGGAACACTGAAGCTTTCTTT.

The chain has TRBV14 and TRBJ1-2, with D unresolved. With 0 bases removed from V and 4 bases from J, the gap between germline ends came to 6 bases. Germline V gene lookup returns CDR1 SGHDN and CDR2 FVKESK. CDR3 length: 13 residues. This CDR3 is CASSQDVSYGYTF. The CDR3 DNA follows: TGTGCCAGCAGCCAAGACGTCTCCTATGGCTACACCTTC.

The rearrangement links TRBV5-1 to TRBJ2-5, with unresolved D. Trimming took 0 bases from V and 0 from J, leaving 9 bases between them. CDR3 length: 15 residues. Germline CDR1 is SGHRS and CDR2 is YFSETQ. The CDR3, as DNA: TGCGCCAGCAGCTTGGGGGCCTTGTACCAAGAGACCCAGTACTTC. It is translated as CASSLGALYQETQYF.

This chain connects TRBV9 to TRBJ2-7; tentative D call: TRBD2 (5 bases). V shed 0 bases and J shed 6 bases, with 10 bases lying between them. The germline V gene has CDR1 SGDLS and CDR2 YYNGEE. CDR3 length equals 13 residues. For the CDR3, the DNA is TGTGCCAGCAGCGTAGGAGCCAGCGGCGAGCAGTACTTC. As protein: CASSVGASGEQYF.

This chain connects TRBV6-1 to TRBJ2-7; a weak D match, TRBD1 (6 bases). Trimming stripped 0 bases from V and 0 bases from J, with 18 bases between. Germline V lookup: CDR1 MNHNS, CDR2 SASEGT. CDR3 size: 18 residues. This CDR3 is CASSEARGQTLSSYEQYF. The CDR3 nucleotides read TGTGCCAGCAGTGAAGCGCGAGGACAGACCCTAAGCTCCTACGAGCAGTACTTC.

This chain connects TRBV7-9 to TRBJ2-1; 13 bases are a match to TRBD2. Germline loops: CDR1 SEHNR, CDR2 FQNEAQ (reference sequence). V lost 4 bases to trimming and J lost 4 bases; unmatched junction nucleotides: 7. The CDR3 loop spans 17 amino acids. The CDR3 region is CASSSGLAGRFYNEQFF. Written as DNA, the CDR3 is TGTGCCAGCAGCTCGGGACTAGCGGGGCGTTTTTACAATGAGCAGTTCTTC.

A few counts support this clone. The rearrangement joins TRBV19 to TRBJ2-1; 8 bases agree with TRBD1. Per the germline V gene, CDR1 is LNHDA and CDR2 is SQIVND (reference sequence). The CDR3 length is 13 residues. The V gene end was trimmed by 4 bases and the J gene end by 16 bases; junction bases not matched to a gene: 12. CDR3 DNA sequence: TGTGCCAGTAGTAACCTCAGGACAGGGCGGAAATTCTTC. Its protein product is CASSNLRTGRKFF.

Points on this clone: Other DNA sequences within the sample encode an identical CDR3. The genes are TRBV27 and TRBJ2-1; 9 bases fit TRBD2. V was clipped by 2 bases and J by 4 bases; unmatched bases: 0. This CDR3 region has 14 residues. Germline CDR1 and CDR2: MNHEY and SMNVEV (reference sequence). CDR3 amino acids: CASSLLAGYNEQFF. In DNA, the CDR3 is TGTGCCAGCAGTTTACTAGCGGGGTACAATGAGCAGTTCTTC.

The chain recombines TRBV10-3 with TRBJ2-1; the D gene is possibly TRBD1 (5 bases). The V end was cut by 6 bases, the J end by 8 bases, with 11 bases between. Germline V CDR1 and CDR2: ENHRY, SYGVKD. The CDR3 is made up of 12 amino acids. The CDR3 region has the DNA TGTGCCATCAGCGACGAAGGGGATGAGCAGTTCTTC. It translates to CAISDEGDEQFF.

The CDR3 loop is CASSYGQGFGETQYF. The DNA for the CDR3 is TGTGCCAGCAGTTATGGACAGGGGTTTGGAGAGACCCAGTACTTC. The J gene is TRBJ2-5, the V gene TRBV6-5; 9 bases line up with TRBD1. The ends lost 3 bases at V and 4 bases at J; junction bases unmatched: 6. The germline CDR1 and CDR2 sequences are MNHEY and SVGAGI. The CDR3 loop spans 15 amino acids.

This chain links TRBV21-1 with TRBJ2-4; the table's D call TRBD1 went unverified against the DNA. TRBV21-1 is a known pseudogene. This CDR3 is 16 amino acids long. CDR3 residues: CASSLQGAGSKNIQYF. The CDR3 bases are TGTGCCAGCAGCTTACAGGGGGCCGGGTCCAAAAACATTCAGTACTTC.

The chain has TRBV5-6 and TRBJ2-7, with D maybe TRBD1 (6 bases). Per germline, CDR1 SGHDT and CDR2 YYEEEE. The CDR3 contains 14 residues. Trimming pared 0 bases from V and 2 bases from J, leaving 9 bases between. The CDR3 bases are TGTGCCAGCAGCTTGGCAGGGGTGGCCTACGAGCAGTACTTC. Its translation is CASSLAGVAYEQYF.

The chain uses TRBV7-9 and TRBJ1-1; D is unclear. With 0 bases removed from V and 0 bases from J, the gap between germline ends came to 5 bases. This CDR3 is built from 14 residues. The germline CDR1 and CDR2 sequences are SEHNR and FQNEAQ (reference sequence). Here the CDR3 DNA reads TGTGCCAGCAGCTTAGCGGGGATGAACACTGAAGCTTTCTTT. Protein sequence: CASSLAGMNTEAFF.

The rearrangement uses TRBV27 and TRBJ2-1; 13 nucleotides agree with TRBD2. Germline V lookup: CDR1 MNHEY, CDR2 SMNVEV (reference sequence). J lost 7 bases, V lost 6 bases, and 6 bases had no gene match. The CDR3 has 15 residues. CDR3 amino acids: CASRPGLAGLNEQFF. CDR3 in DNA: TGTGCCAGCAGGCCGGGACTAGCGGGATTGAATGAGCAGTTCTTC.

This clone was seen just once. CDR3 bases: TGTGCCAGCAGTTGGGGGACTAGCGGGAGCGAGCAGTACTTC. This gives the protein CASSWGTSGSEQYF. The chain carries TRBV27 and TRBJ2-7; TRBD2 aligns across 14 bases. The CDR3 is made up of 14 amino acids. Germline V lookup: CDR1 MNHEY, CDR2 SMNVEV (reference sequence). Trimming took 4 bases from V and 6 from J; bases not matched to a gene: 2.

The chain couples TRBV27 to TRBJ2-1; 11 positions agree with TRBD2. The CDR3 loop spans 16 amino acids. CDR1 and CDR2 from the germline V gene are MNHEY and SMNVEV (reference sequence). J gave up 4 bases and V 4 bases, and 6 bases lay outside the gene matches. The DNA for the CDR3 is TGTGCCAGCAGTTGGCTAGCGGGAGGATCGTACAATGAGCAGTTCTTC. It codes for CASSWLAGGSYNEQFF.

The V and J genes are TRBV30 and TRBJ2-7; D unclear. The CDR3 has 11 residues. Germline V lookup: CDR1 GTSNPN, CDR2 SVGIG (reference sequence). V lost 5 bases to trimming and J lost 3 bases, with 8 bases between them. The CDR3 sequence is CAWQTDYEQYF. The DNA of the CDR3 is TGTGCCTGGCAAACCGACTACGAGCAGTACTTC.

The chain links TRBV7-9 to TRBJ2-7, with TRBD2 matching over 9 bases. The CDR3 covers 15 residues. V trimming: 1 base; J trimming: 5 bases; junction bases outside the gene matches: 6. The V gene's germline CDR1 is SEHNR and CDR2 FQNEAQ (reference sequence). CDR3 region: CASSLEGLASNEQYF. The CDR3, as DNA: TGTGCCAGCAGCTTAGAAGGACTAGCGAGCAACGAGCAGTACTTC. The full variable domain, rest sourced from reference TRBV7-9 and TRBJ2-7, is DTGVSQNPRHKITKRGQNVTFRCDPISEHNRLYWYRQTLGQGPEFLTYFQNEAQLEKSRLLSDRFSAERPKGSFSTLEIQRTEQGDSAMYLCASSLEGLASNEQYFGPGTRLTVT.

The chain carries TRBV28 and TRBJ1-5; D is undetermined. This CDR3 contains 14 residues. The V gene's germline CDR1 is MDHEN and CDR2 SYDVKM. The germline V and J ends were trimmed by 4 bases and 0 bases, with 7 bases remaining between them. CDR3 region: CASSSSGSNQPQHF. The CDR3 DNA is TGTGCCAGCAGTTCGTCGGGTAGCAATCAGCCCCAGCATTTT.

V is TRBV2 and J is TRBJ2-7; unclear D gene. CDR1 is SNHLY and CDR2 is FYNNEI in the germline V gene. The V end lost 8 bases, the J end lost 6 bases, and 14 bases lay between the germline ends. The CDR3 spans 12 residues. The CDR3 DNA reads as TGTGCCAGCCAACTCATAACGACCGAGCAGTACTTC. Translation gives CASQLITTEQYF.